A selection of T cell receptor beta chains follows, all from one sample in a study of glioma-infiltrating T cells. TCRdb passed the multiplex PCR reads through MiXCR, listing each CDR3 protein once. The data contain some 90,000 distinct CDR3 sequences, around 40% of them singletons. Sequencing was carried out using glioma tissue, nonneoplastic brain tissue, or PBMCs (not recorded which). Receptor source: a human donor with low-grade glioma or glioblastoma, undergoing nonglioma brain surgery, or in good health (not recorded which). Each CDR3 is given with its conserved first and last residue. D genes are given only for firm matches. Only some rows state a clone size, as once, few, many or a class for expanded clones.

>TRBV15|.|many|TRBJ2-7
CATSRTTQGGEQYF
TGTGCCACCAGCAGAACAACTCAAGGGGGCGAGCAGTACTTC
>TRBV7-9|TRBD1|many|TRBJ1-1
CASSITGGGRDTEAFF
TGTGCCAGCAGCATCACAGGGGGGGGGAGAGACACTGAAGCTTTCTTT
>TRBV11-2|.|few|TRBJ2-7
CASSLLYDSFEQYF
TGTGCCAGCAGCTTATTGTATGACTCTTTTGAGCAGTACTTC
>TRBV11-2|.|.|TRBJ2-7
CASSTPVQRLRVQYF
TGTGCCAGCAGCACCCCGGTACAGCGCCTCAGGGTGCAGTACTTC
>TRBV7-9|.|many|TRBJ1-2
CASSPDIPAGTF
TGTGCCAGCAGCCCGGACATTCCGGCGGGCACCTTC
>TRBV6-6|TRBD1|once|TRBJ2-3
CGSLVPGTGPRRNTDTQCF
TGTGGCAGCCTCGTTCCCGGGACAGGGCCAAGGAGGAACACAGATACGCAGTGTTTT
>TRBV4-2|.|many|TRBJ2-5
CASSQAASQETQYF
TGTGCCAGCAGCCAAGCCGCATCCCAAGAGACCCAGTACTTC
>TRBV19|TRBD1|many|TRBJ2-3
CASNEIGTGGADTQYF
TGTGCCAGTAACGAGATCGGGACAGGGGGCGCAGATACGCAGTATTTT
>TRBV19|TRBD1|many|TRBJ1-1
CASSIGGTGGTEAFF
TGTGCCAGTAGTATAGGGGGGACAGGGGGCACTGAAGCTTTCTTT
>TRBV12-3/TRBV12-4|.|many|TRBJ1-1
CASSFTGGGNTEAFF
TGTGCCAGCAGTTTCACGGGCGGAGGGAACACTGAAGCTTTCTTT
>TRBV24-1|.|.|TRBJ2-3
CATGDSSAGTTDTQYF
TGTGCCACCGGTGATTCTAGCGCCGGCACCACAGATACGCAGTATTTT
>TRBV2|TRBD1|many|TRBJ1-5
CASRGQFAQPQHF
TGTGCCAGCAGGGGACAGTTCGCTCAGCCCCAGCATTTT
>TRBV18|.|many|TRBJ2-5
CASSPTQGTGETQYF
TGTGCCAGCTCACCAACGCAGGGGACGGGAGAGACCCAGTACTTC
>TRBV2|.|many|TRBJ1-5
CASSEIFRQLNQPQHF
TGTGCCAGCAGTGAAATTTTCAGACAGTTAAATCAGCCCCAGCATTTT
>TRBV29-1|.|.|TRBJ2-7
CSVSRNYEQYF
TGCAGCGTTTCAAGAAACTACGAGCAGTACTTC
>TRBV5-4|.|many|TRBJ1-1
CASSAGRAGNTEAFF
TGTGCCAGCAGCGCAGGGAGGGCAGGGAACACTGAAGCTTTCTTT
>TRBV6-5|.|.|TRBJ2-2
CARSYRGGPTTGELFF
TGTGCTAGAAGTTACCGCGGAGGCCCGACCACCGGGGAGCTGTTTTTT
>TRBV11-2|.|many|TRBJ2-3
CASSVSWHTQYF
TGTGCCAGCAGCGTTAGCTGGCATACGCAGTATTTT
>TRBV27|.|.|TRBJ2-4
CASSLAGHGSIQYF
TGTGCCAGCAGTTTAGCGGGACACGGTAGCATTCAGTACTTC
>TRBV28|TRBD2|many|TRBJ2-5
CASSLAGGRETQYF
TGTGCCAGCAGTTTGGCGGGGGGGCGAGAGACCCAGTACTTC
>TRBV5-5|.|.|TRBJ1-1
CASSTSDKRVTEAFF
TGTGCCAGCAGCACCTCCGACAAGAGGGTTACTGAAGCTTTCTTT
>TRBV15|.|.|TRBJ1-3
CATSRPAAPSSGNTMYF
TGTGCCACCAGCAGACCGGCAGCACCAAGCTCTGGAAACACCATGTATTTT
>TRBV6-2/TRBV6-3|.|many|TRBJ2-7
CASSLTGYEQYF
TGTGCCAGCAGTCTGACCGGCTACGAGCAGTACTTC
>TRBV7-8|TRBD2|many|TRBJ2-1
CASSQKSGRGTGEQFF
TGTGCCAGCAGCCAGAAGAGCGGGAGGGGAACTGGTGAGCAGTTCTTC
>TRBV6-1|.|many|TRBJ2-7
CASIRPGSHEQYF
TGTGCCAGCATCCGCCCGGGTTCCCACGAGCAGTACTTC
>TRBV4-2|TRBD2|.|TRBJ2-1
CASSQETRTSGKSDQFF
TGTGCCAGCAGCCAAGAGACCCGGACTAGCGGAAAATCCGATCAGTTCTTC
>TRBV7-8|TRBD1|few|TRBJ1-1
CASSRDSTEAFF
TGTGCCAGCAGCCGGGACAGCACTGAAGCTTTCTTT
>TRBV12-3/TRBV12-4|TRBD2|few|TRBJ2-7
CASLASGEQYF
TGTGCCAGCTTAGCTAGCGGCGAGCAGTACTTC
>TRBV14|.|many|TRBJ2-5
CASSQGAWDLETQYF
TGTGCCAGCAGCCAAGGGGCATGGGACCTAGAGACCCAGTACTTC
>TRBV5-1|.|few|TRBJ2-1
CASGLDRSSYNEQFF
TGCGCCAGCGGCCTCGACAGGAGTTCCTACAATGAGCAGTTCTTC
>TRBV12-3/TRBV12-4|.|many|TRBJ2-5
CASSLAGTEETQYF
TGTGCCAGCAGTTTAGCGGGGACTGAAGAGACCCAGTACTTC
>TRBV5-1|.|.|TRBJ2-5
CASILRVFQETQYF
TGCGCCAGCATCTTGCGGGTTTTTCAAGAGACCCAGTACTTC
>TRBV29-1|.|many|TRBJ1-2
CSVATGLNYGYTF
TGCAGCGTTGCGACAGGCCTCAACTATGGCTACACCTTC
>TRBV20-1|.|.|TRBJ2-1
CSAREDRHSYNEQFF
TGCAGTGCTAGGGAGGACCGCCACTCCTACAATGAGCAGTTCTTC
>TRBV20-1|.|many|TRBJ2-5
CSAVGNEETQYF
TGCAGTGCTGTGGGAAACGAAGAGACCCAGTACTTC
>TRBV19|TRBD1|.|TRBJ2-2
CASSMWTGRIGSTGELFF
TGTGCCAGTAGTATGTGGACAGGGAGAATTGGTAGCACCGGGGAGCTGTTTTTT
>TRBV5-1|.|.|TRBJ2-1
CASSLGGQQYNEQFF
TGCGCCAGCAGCCTCGGGGGTCAGCAGTACAATGAGCAGTTCTTC
>TRBV27|.|many|TRBJ2-7
CASGRGGYEQYF
TGTGCCAGCGGGAGGGGGGGGTACGAGCAGTACTTC
>TRBV18|TRBD1|many|TRBJ1-5
CASSEGQGSGQPQHF
TGTGCCAGCTCAGAGGGACAGGGGTCAGGGCAGCCCCAGCATTTT